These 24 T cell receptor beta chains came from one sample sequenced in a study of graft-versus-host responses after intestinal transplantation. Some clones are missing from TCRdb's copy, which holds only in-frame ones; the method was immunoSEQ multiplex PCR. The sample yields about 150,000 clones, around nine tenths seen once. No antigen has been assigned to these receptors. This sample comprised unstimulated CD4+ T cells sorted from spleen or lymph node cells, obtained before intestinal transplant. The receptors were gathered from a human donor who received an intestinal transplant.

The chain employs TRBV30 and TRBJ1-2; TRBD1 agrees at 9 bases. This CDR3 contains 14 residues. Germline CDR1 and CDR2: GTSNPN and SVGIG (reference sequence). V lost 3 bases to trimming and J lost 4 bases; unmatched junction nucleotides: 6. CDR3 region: CAWRGTGYRYGYTF. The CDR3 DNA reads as TGTGCCTGGAGAGGGACAGGGTACCGCTATGGCTACACCTTC.

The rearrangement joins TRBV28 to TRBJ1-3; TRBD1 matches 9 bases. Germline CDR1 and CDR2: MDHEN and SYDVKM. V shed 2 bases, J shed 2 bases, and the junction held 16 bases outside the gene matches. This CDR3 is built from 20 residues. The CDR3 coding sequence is TGTGCCAGCAGTTTAATTGAGGGGTACACTACAGGGGGCCCTGGAAACACCATATATTTT. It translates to CASSLIEGYTTGGPGNTIYF.

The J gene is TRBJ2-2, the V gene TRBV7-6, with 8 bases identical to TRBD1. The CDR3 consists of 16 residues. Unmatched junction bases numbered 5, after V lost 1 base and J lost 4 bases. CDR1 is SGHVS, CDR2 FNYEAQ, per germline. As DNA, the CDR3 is TGTGCCAGCAGCTTAGACCACAGGGGGGTCACCGGGGAGCTGTTTTTT. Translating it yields CASSLDHRGVTGELFF.

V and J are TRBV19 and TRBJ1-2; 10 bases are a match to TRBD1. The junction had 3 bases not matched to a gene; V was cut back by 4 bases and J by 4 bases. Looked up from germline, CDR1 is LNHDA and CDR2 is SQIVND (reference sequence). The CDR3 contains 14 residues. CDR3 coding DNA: TGTGCCAGTAGTACGAGACAGGGGGCCTATGGCTACACCTTC. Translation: CASSTRQGAYGYTF.

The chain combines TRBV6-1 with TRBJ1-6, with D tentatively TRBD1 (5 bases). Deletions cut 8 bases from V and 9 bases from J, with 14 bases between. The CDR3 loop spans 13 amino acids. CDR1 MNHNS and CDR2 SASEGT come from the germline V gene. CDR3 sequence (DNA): TGTGCCAGCGGGGGGGAGGGAAGTTCACCCCTCCACTTT. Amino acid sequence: CASGGEGSSPLHF.

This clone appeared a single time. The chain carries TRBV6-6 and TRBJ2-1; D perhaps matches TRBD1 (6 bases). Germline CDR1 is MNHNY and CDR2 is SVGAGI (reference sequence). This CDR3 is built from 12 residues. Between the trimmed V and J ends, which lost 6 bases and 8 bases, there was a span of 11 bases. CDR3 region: CASSAQGYEQFF. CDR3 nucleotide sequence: TGTGCCAGCAGCGCACAGGGATATGAGCAGTTCTTC.

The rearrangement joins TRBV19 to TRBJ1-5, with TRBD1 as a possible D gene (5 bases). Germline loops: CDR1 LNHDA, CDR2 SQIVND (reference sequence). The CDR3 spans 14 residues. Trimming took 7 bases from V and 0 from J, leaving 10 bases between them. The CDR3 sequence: CASTDQGSNQPQHF. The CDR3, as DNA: TGTGCCAGTACCGATCAGGGTAGCAATCAGCCCCAGCATTTT.

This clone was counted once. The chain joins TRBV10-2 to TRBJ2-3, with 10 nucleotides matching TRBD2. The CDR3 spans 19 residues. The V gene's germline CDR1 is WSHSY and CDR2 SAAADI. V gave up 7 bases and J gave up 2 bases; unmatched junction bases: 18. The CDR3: CASTSGTSVFSQVTDTQYF. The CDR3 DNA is TGCGCCAGCACCTCCGGGACTAGCGTTTTCTCTCAGGTCACAGATACGCAGTATTTT.

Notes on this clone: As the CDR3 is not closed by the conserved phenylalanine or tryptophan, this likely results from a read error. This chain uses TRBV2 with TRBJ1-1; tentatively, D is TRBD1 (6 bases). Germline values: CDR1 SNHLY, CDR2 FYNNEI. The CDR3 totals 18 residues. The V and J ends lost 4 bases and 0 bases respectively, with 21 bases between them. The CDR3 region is CASSGPGQPPPMNTEAFL. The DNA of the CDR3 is TGTGCCAGCAGTGGGCCGGGACAACCTCCCCCGATGAACACTGAAGCTTTCCTT.

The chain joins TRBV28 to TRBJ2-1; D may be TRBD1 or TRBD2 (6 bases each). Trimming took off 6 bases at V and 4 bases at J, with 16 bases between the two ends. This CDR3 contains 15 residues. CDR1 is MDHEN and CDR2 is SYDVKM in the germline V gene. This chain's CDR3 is CASRGAGPPYNEQFF. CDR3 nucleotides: TGTGCCAGCAGGGGGGCGGGACCCCCTTACAATGAGCAGTTCTTC. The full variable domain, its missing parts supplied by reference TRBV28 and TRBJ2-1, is DVKVTQSSRYLVKRTGEKVFLECVQDMDHENMFWYRQDPGLGLRLIYFSYDVKMKEKGDIPEGYSVSREKKERFSLILESASTNQTSMYLCASRGAGPPYNEQFFGPGTRLTVL.

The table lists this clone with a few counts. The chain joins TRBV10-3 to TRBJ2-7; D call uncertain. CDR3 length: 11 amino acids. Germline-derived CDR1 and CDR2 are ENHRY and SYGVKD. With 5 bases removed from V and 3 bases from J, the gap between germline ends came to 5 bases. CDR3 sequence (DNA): TGTGCCATCAGTAAGAGCTACGAGCAGTACTTC. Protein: CAISKSYEQYF.

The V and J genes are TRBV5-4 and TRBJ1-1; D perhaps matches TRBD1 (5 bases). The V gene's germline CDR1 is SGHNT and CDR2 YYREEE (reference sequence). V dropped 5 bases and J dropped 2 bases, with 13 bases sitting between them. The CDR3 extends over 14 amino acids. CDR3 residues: CASSPGTANTEAFF. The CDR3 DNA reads TGTGCCAGCAGTCCCGGGACGGCTAACACTGAAGCTTTCTTT.

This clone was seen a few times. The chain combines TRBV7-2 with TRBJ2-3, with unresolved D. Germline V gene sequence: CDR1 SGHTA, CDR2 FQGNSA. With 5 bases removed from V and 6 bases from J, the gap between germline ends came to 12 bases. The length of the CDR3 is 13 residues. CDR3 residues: CASSPLPLDTQYF. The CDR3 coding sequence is TGTGCCAGCAGCCCCCTGCCCCTGGATACGCAGTATTTT.

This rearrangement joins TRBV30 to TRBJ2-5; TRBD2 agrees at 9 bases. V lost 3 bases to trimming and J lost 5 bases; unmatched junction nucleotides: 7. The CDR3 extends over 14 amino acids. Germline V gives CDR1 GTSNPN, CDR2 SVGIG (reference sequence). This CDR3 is CAWRAGGRVETQYF. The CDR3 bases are TGTGCCTGGAGGGCGGGAGGGCGTGTGGAGACCCAGTACTTC.

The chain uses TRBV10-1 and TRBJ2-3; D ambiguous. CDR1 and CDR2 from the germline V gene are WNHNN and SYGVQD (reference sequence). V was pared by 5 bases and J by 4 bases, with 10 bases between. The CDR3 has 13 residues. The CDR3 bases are TGCGCCAGCAGTCTAAGTGTCTCAGATACGCAGTATTTT. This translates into CASSLSVSDTQYF.

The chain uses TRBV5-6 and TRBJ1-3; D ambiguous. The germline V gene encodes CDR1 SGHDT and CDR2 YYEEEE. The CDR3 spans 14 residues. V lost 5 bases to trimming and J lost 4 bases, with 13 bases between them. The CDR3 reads CASSFREYGNTIYF. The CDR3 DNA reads TGTGCCAGCAGTTTTAGGGAATACGGAAACACCATATATTTT.

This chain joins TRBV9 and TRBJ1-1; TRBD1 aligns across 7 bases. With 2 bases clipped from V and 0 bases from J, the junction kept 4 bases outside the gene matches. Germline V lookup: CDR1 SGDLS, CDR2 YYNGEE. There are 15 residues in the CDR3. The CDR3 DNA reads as TGTGCCAGCAGCGTTGGGACAGAAATGAACACTGAAGCTTTCTTT. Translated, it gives CASSVGTEMNTEAFF.

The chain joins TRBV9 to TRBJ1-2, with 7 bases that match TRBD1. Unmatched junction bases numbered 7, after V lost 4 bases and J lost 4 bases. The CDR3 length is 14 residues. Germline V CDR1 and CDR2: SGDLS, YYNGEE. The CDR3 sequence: CASSFLTGSYGYTF. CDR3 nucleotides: TGTGCCAGCAGCTTTTTGACAGGGTCCTATGGCTACACCTTC.

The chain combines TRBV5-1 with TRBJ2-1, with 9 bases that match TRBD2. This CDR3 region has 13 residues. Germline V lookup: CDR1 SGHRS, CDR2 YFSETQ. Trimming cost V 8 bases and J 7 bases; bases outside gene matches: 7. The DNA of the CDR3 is TGCGCCAGTTTTAGCGGGAGTAAAAATGAGCAGTTCTTC. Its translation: CASFSGSKNEQFF.

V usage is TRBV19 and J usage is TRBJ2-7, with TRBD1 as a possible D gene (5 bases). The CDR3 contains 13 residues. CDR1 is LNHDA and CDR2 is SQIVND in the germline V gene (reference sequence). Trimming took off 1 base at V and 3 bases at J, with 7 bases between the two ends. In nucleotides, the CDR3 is TGTGCCAGTAGTATAGTAGGGGACTACGAGCAGTACTTC. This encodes CASSIVGDYEQYF.

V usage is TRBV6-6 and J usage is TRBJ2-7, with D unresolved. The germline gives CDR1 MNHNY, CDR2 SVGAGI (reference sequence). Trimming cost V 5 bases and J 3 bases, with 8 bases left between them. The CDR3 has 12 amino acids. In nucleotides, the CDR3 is TGTGCCAGCAGTAGGGCCTTCTACGAGCAGTACTTC. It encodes CASSRAFYEQYF.

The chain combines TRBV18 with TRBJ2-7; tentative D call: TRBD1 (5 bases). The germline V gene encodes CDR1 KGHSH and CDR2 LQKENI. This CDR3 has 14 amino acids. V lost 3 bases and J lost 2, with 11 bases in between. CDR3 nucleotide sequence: TGTGCCAGCTCACCGGGGCGACAGACCTACGAGCAGTACTTC. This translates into CASSPGRQTYEQYF.

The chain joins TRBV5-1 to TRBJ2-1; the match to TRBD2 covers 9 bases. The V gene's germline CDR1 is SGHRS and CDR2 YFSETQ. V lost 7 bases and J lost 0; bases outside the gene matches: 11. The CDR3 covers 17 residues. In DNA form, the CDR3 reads TGCGCCAGCGGTAACCAAGGCGGGAGGGGCTCCTACAATGAGCAGTTCTTC. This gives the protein CASGNQGGRGSYNEQFF.

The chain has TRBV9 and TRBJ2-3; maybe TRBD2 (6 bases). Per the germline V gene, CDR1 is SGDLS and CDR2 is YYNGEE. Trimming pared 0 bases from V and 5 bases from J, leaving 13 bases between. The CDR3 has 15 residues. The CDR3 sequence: CASSVGLLEGDTQYF. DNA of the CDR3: TGTGCCAGCAGCGTAGGTCTCTTGGAGGGAGATACGCAGTATTTT.